This passage covers 23 T cell receptor beta chains from one sample sequenced in a study of T cell repertoires in cytomegalovirus infection. TCRdb fed the reads into MiXCR, producing one record per CDR3 protein. The table shows about 360,000 distinct CDR3 sequences, with approximately 30% occurring only once. The antigens for these receptors are not known. This specimen consisted of cultured PBMCs, obtained from culture after CMV antigen stimulation. Source of these receptors: a human donor in good health (CMV status not recorded). Some clones in this sample may be carry-over from other donors' samples.

The rearrangement links TRBV4-1 to TRBJ2-5, with D hard to call. V lost 5 bases and J lost 3, with 4 bases in between. The length of the CDR3 is 11 residues. Germline CDR1 is MGHRA and CDR2 is YSYEKL. Here the CDR3 reads CASSAKETQYF. The CDR3 DNA reads TGCGCCAGCAGCGCCAAAGAGACCCAGTACTTC.

Only a few counts were recorded for this clonotype. The chain employs TRBV6-1 and TRBJ1-3, with D uncertain. CDR3 length: 15 amino acids. V gave up 4 bases and J gave up 0 bases, with 10 bases separating them. Germline assignment: CDR1 MNHNS and CDR2 SASEGT. This CDR3 is CASSVENYSGNTIYF. The DNA of the CDR3 is TGTGCCAGCAGTGTAGAGAACTACTCTGGAAACACCATATATTTT.

This clonotype was recorded at least ten times. This chain links TRBV7-2 with TRBJ2-7; 7 nucleotides align to TRBD2. Germline trimming cut 2 bases from V and 4 bases from J; bases unmatched to any gene: 8. The V gene's germline CDR1 is SGHTA and CDR2 FQGNSA. This CDR3 contains 15 residues. The CDR3 here is CASSLRGGETYEQYF. The CDR3 DNA reads TGTGCCAGCAGCTTAAGGGGAGGGGAAACATACGAGCAGTACTTC.

This clonotype has only a few counts. One end of the junction is discordant with germline, which a read error may explain. CDR3 DNA: TGTGCCACCAGTACTAGCGGGAGAAATCACGAGCAGTACTTC. It translates to CATSTSGRNHEQYF. The V gene is TRBV12-3 or TRBV12-4, the J gene TRBJ2-7; TRBD2 aligns across 11 bases. This CDR3 region has 14 residues.

In this sample, this clonotype turned up a few times. The rearrangement joins TRBV10-2 to TRBJ2-3; D is ambiguous. V was pared by 3 bases and J by 7 bases, with 17 bases between. CDR3 length: 15 amino acids. Germline V gene lookup returns CDR1 WSHSY and CDR2 SAAADI. For the CDR3, the DNA is TGCGCCAGCAGTGAAGGCTCACTCCAATTTAATACGCAGTATTTT. This codes for CASSEGSLQFNTQYF.

Ten or more counts support this clonotype. The gene calls are TRBV7-2 and TRBJ1-2; D is possibly TRBD1 (6 bases). V was clipped by 3 bases and J by 8 bases, with 13 bases between them. The CDR3 runs to 13 residues. Germline-derived CDR1 and CDR2 are SGHTA and FQGNSA. CDR3 region: CASSFPGAFGYTF. CDR3 coding DNA: TGTGCCAGCAGCTTCCCAGGGGCGTTCGGCTACACCTTC.

The J gene is TRBJ2-5, the V gene TRBV11-3; the D call may be TRBD1 or TRBD2 (6 bases each). CDR3 length: 15 residues. Between the trimmed V and J ends, which lost 3 bases and 5 bases, there was a span of 16 bases. Germline-derived CDR1 and CDR2 are SGHNT and YENEEA. CDR3 nucleotides: TGTGCCAGCAGCTTGAGGGAGTCGGGGGCGGAGACCCAGTACTTC. Translation: CASSLRESGAETQYF.

The chain couples TRBV29-1 to TRBJ1-2, with no clear D. Germline V gene lookup returns CDR1 SQVTM and CDR2 ANQGSEA. V lost 4 bases and J 0 bases, leaving 3 bases between the germline ends. CDR3 length: 11 amino acids. CDR3 sequence reads: CSVAANYGYTF. The CDR3 DNA reads as TGCAGCGTTGCGGCTAACTATGGCTACACCTTC. Looking up the rest from reference TRBV29-1 and TRBJ1-2 gives the full variable domain: SAVISQKPSRDICQRGTSLTIQCQVDSQVTMMFWYRQQPGQSLTLIATANQGSEATYESGFVIDKFPISRPNLTFSTLTVSNMSPEDSSIYLCSVAANYGYTFGSGTRLTVV.

This clonotype came up many times. The chain is built from TRBV7-2 and TRBJ2-1; a possible D gene is TRBD2 (6 bases). Germline-derived CDR1 and CDR2 are SGHTA and FQGNSA. CDR3 length: 16 amino acids. V was clipped by 5 bases and J by 0 bases, with 14 bases between them. CDR3 nucleotide sequence: TGTGCCAGCAGCCGTATGAGGAGGGCCTCCTACAATGAGCAGTTCTTC. Encoded protein: CASSRMRRASYNEQFF.

V and J are TRBV11-3 and TRBJ2-3; D perhaps matches TRBD1 (5 bases). Deletions cut 1 base from V and 1 base from J, with 12 bases between. CDR3 size: 16 residues. CDR1 and CDR2 (germline): SGHNT, YENEEA. DNA of the CDR3: TGTGCCAGCAGCTTAGGGGTCGGCAGGGGCACAGATACGCAGTATTTT. This encodes CASSLGVGRGTDTQYF.

In its sample, this clonotype was seen many times. CDR3 bases: TGCAGTGCTCCCGGGCGAGATACGCAGTATTTT. This sequence encodes CSAPGRDTQYF. The V gene is TRBV20-1, the J gene TRBJ2-3; D gene ambiguous. The CDR3 covers 11 residues. Between the trimmed V and J ends, which lost 5 bases and 5 bases, there was a span of 8 bases. Germline assignment: CDR1 DFQATT and CDR2 SNEGSKA (reference sequence).

V gene TRBV29-1 combines with J gene TRBJ1-2; D gene ambiguous. V lost 8 bases, J lost 2 bases, and 12 bases lay in between. Germline V gene data show CDR1 as SQVTM and CDR2 as ANQGSEA. The CDR3 is 12 amino acids. The CDR3 sequence is CSTWTSNYGYTF. The CDR3, as DNA: TGCAGCACTTGGACTAGCAACTATGGCTACACCTTC.

The table lists this clonotype with many counts. This sequence joins TRBV12-3 or TRBV12-4 and TRBJ1-2, with a weak D call TRBD1 (5 bases). Trimming shortened V by 3 bases and J by 3 bases, and 8 bases separated the two germline ends. The CDR3 extends over 13 amino acids. CDR3 bases: TGTGCCAGCAGTTTTCTGGGGGACTATGGCTACACCTTC. Residues: CASSFLGDYGYTF.

This chain connects TRBV29-1 to TRBJ2-6; D may correspond to TRBD1 or TRBD2 (5 bases each). The CDR3 is 16 residues long. V was clipped by 6 bases and J by 1 base, with 16 bases between them. Germline V gene sequence: CDR1 SQVTM, CDR2 ANQGSEA. CDR3 region: CSVLWDRPSGANVLTF. CDR3 bases: TGCAGCGTATTATGGGACCGTCCTTCTGGGGCCAACGTCCTGACTTTC.

V and J are TRBV7-9 and TRBJ2-5, with 8 bases that match TRBD2. The CDR3 consists of 16 residues. Germline CDR1 SEHNR, CDR2 FQNEAQ (reference sequence). The V and J ends lost 7 bases and 3 bases, in that order; junction bases with no gene match: 13. This chain's CDR3 is CASTDSRRGGKETQYF. CDR3 DNA sequence: TGTGCCAGCACCGACTCCCGACGGGGGGGAAAAGAGACCCAGTACTTC.

This chain uses TRBV29-1 with TRBJ2-7, with 9 bases fitting TRBD2. The germline V gene encodes CDR1 SQVTM and CDR2 ANQGSEA. The length of the CDR3 is 15 residues. Germline trimming cut 6 bases from V and 6 bases from J; bases unmatched to any gene: 15. Written as DNA, the CDR3 is TGCAGCGTCCTCATGGGGGGCGGGAGGGCCTCCGAGCAGTACTTC. Residues: CSVLMGGGRASEQYF.

This chain connects TRBV7-9 to TRBJ2-1; TRBD2 might be the D (6 bases). Germline CDR1 and CDR2: SEHNR and FQNEAQ (reference sequence). This CDR3 spans 11 amino acids. Deletions cut 4 bases from V and 12 bases from J, with 10 bases between. The CDR3 nucleotides are TGTGCCAGCAGCTCGGGAGTGGGGCAGTTCTTC. Protein product: CASSSGVGQFF.

This clonotype was observed at least ten times. The chain couples TRBV7-6 to TRBJ2-2; D gene ambiguous. Germline V gene sequence: CDR1 SGHVS, CDR2 FNYEAQ. The CDR3 is made up of 12 amino acids. V lost 3 bases, J lost 5 bases, and 4 bases lay in between. The CDR3 DNA is TGTGCCAGCAGCTTCGTTACCGGGGAGCTGTTTTTT. Translated: CASSFVTGELFF.

This chain connects TRBV19 to TRBJ2-1, with D maybe TRBD1 (5 bases). This CDR3 is 12 amino acids long. CDR1 is LNHDA and CDR2 is SQIVND in the germline V gene (reference sequence). Trimming left V 4 bases short and J 8 bases short, with 9 bases between. The CDR3 protein is CASSTSGHEQFF. DNA for the CDR3: TGTGCCAGTAGTACATCAGGGCATGAGCAGTTCTTC.

This clonotype was observed at least ten times. This chain uses TRBV7-6 with TRBJ1-1; no reliable D call. This CDR3 is 15 amino acids long. Trimming removed 1 base from V and 1 base from J, with 10 bases in between. The germline V gene has CDR1 SGHVS and CDR2 FNYEAQ. The CDR3 coding sequence is TGTGCCAGCAGCTTAGAGGAGGGTGCGAACACTGAAGCTTTCTTT. This sequence encodes CASSLEEGANTEAFF.

This clonotype has more than one count but fewer than ten. This sequence joins TRBV7-2 and TRBJ2-7, with a possible D match to TRBD1 (6 bases). This CDR3 has 14 residues. Germline CDR1 is SGHTA and CDR2 is FQGNSA. V lost 2 bases and J 0 bases, leaving 8 bases between the germline ends. The CDR3 nucleotides are TGTGCCAGCAGCTTACAGACAGGCTCCTACGAGCAGTACGTC. Translated, it gives CASSLQTGSYEQYV.

The chain is built from TRBV11-2 and TRBJ1-6; D not certain. The V gene lost 5 bases and the J gene lost 4 bases, with 12 bases spanning the gap. The CDR3 contains 15 residues. CDR1 is SGHAT, CDR2 FQNNGV, per germline. CDR3 DNA: TGTGCCAGCAGCAGCCGGGCCTTTTATAATTCACCCCTCCACTTT. Protein sequence: CASSSRAFYNSPLHF.

The chain couples TRBV4-3 to TRBJ2-1; D remains unclear. The germline V and J ends were trimmed by 1 base and 8 bases, with 12 bases remaining between them. CDR3 length: 14 residues. Germline V lookup: CDR1 LGHNA, CDR2 YSLEER. The CDR3 reads CASSQGGRGDEQFF. The CDR3 DNA reads TGCGCCAGCAGCCAAGGTGGACGCGGCGATGAGCAGTTCTTC.